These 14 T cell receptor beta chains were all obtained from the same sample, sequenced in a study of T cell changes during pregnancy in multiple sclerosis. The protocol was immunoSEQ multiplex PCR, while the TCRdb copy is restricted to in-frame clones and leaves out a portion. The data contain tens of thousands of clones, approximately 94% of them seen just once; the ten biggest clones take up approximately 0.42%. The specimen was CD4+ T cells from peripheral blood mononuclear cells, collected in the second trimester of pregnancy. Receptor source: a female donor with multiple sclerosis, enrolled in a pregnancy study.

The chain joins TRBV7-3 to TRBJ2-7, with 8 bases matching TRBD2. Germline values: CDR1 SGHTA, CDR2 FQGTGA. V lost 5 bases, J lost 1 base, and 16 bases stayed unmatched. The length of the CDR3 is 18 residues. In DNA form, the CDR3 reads TGTGCCAGCAGCCGTCTCCCGGGACTAGTCAGATCGTCCTACGAGCAGTACTTC. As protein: CASSRLPGLVRSSYEQYF. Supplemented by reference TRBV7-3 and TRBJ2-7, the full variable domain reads GAGVSQTPSNKVTEKGKYVELRCDPISGHTALYWYRQSLGQGPEFLIYFQGTGAADDSGLPNDRFFAVRPEGSVSTLKIQRTERGDSAVYLCASSRLPGLVRSSYEQYFGPGTRLTVT.

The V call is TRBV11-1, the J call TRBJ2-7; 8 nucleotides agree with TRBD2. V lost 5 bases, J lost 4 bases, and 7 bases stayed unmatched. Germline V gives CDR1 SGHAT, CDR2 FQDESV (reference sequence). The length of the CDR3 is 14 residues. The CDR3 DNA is TGTGCCAGCAGCCCCGGACTAGCAGTTTACGAGCAGTACTTC. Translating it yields CASSPGLAVYEQYF.

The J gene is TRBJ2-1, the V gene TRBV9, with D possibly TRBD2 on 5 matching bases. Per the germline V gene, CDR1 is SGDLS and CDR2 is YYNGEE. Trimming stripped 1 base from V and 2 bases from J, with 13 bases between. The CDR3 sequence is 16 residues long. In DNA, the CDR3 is TGTGCCAGCAGCGTAAATAGCCTAGCAGCCTACAATGAGCAGTTCTTC. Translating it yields CASSVNSLAAYNEQFF.

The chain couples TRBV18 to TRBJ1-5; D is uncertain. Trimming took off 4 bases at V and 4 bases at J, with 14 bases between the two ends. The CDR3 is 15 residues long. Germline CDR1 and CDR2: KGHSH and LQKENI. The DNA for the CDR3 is TGTGCCAGCTCACGATACGGGGAAGGTAATCAGCCCCAGCATTTT. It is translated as CASSRYGEGNQPQHF.

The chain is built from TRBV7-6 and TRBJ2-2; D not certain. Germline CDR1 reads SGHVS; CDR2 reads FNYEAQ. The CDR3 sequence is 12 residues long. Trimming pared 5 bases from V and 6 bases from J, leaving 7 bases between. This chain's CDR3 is CASSTSSGELFF. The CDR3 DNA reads TGTGCCAGCAGCACGAGTTCCGGGGAGCTGTTTTTT. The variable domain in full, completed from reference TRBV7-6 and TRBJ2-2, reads GAGVSQSPRYKVTKRGQDVALRCDPISGHVSLYWYRQALGQGPEFLTYFNYEAQQDKSGLPNDRFSAERPEGSISTLTIQRTEQRDSAMYRCASSTSSGELFFGEGSRLTVL.

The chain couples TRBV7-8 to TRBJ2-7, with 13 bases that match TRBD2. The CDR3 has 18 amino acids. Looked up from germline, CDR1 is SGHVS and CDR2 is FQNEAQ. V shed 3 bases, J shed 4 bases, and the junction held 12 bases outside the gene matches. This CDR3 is CASSFRRTSGSNGYEQYF. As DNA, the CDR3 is TGTGCCAGCAGCTTCCGAAGGACTAGCGGGAGTAACGGGTACGAGCAGTACTTC.

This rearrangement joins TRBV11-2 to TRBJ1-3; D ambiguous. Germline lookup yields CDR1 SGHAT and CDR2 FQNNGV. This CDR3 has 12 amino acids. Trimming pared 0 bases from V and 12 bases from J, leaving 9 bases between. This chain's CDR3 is CASSLDLGFIYF. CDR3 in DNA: TGTGCCAGCAGCTTAGACCTCGGTTTCATATATTTT.

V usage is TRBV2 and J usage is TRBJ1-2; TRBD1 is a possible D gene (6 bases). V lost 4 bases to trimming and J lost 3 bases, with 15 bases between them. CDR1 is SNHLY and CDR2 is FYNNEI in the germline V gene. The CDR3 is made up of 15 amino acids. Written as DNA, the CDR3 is TGTGCCAGCAGTGGGCGAGGGGGGGTGTACTATGGCTACACCTTC. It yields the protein CASSGRGGVYYGYTF.

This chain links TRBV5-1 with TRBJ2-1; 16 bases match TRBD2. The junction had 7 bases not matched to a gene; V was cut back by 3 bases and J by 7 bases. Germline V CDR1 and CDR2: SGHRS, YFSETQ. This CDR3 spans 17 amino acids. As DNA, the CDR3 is TGCGCCAGCAGCTGGGGACTAGCGGGAGGGCCGAAAAATGAGCAGTTCTTC. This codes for CASSWGLAGGPKNEQFF.

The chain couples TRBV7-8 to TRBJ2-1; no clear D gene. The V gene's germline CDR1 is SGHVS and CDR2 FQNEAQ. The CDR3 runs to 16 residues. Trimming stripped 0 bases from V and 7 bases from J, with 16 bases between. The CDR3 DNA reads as TGTGCCAGCAGCTTAGCCGGAGTTTCTGCCTGGAATGAGCAGTTCTTC. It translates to CASSLAGVSAWNEQFF. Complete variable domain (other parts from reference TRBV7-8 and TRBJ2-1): GAGVSQSPRYKVAKRGQDVALRCDPISGHVSLFWYQQALGQGPEFLTYFQNEAQLDKSGLPSDRFFAERPEGSVSTLKIQRTQQEDSAVYLCASSLAGVSAWNEQFFGPGTRLTVL.

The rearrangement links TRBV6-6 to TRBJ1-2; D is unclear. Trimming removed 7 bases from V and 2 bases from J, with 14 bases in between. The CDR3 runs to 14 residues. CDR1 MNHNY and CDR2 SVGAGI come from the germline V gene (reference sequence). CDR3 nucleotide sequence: TGTGCCAGCAAAAAGTCAACGGGAAACTATGGCTACACCTTC. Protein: CASKKSTGNYGYTF.

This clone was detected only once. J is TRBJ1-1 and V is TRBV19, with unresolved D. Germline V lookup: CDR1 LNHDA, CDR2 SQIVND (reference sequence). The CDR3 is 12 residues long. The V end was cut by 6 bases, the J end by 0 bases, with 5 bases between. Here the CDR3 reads CASSLMNTEAFF. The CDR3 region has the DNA TGTGCCAGTAGCTTAATGAACACTGAAGCTTTCTTT.

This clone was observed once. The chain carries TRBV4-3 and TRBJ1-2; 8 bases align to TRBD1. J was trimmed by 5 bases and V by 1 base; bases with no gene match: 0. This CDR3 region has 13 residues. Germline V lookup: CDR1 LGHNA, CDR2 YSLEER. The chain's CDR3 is CASSQGTGYGYTF. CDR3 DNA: TGCGCCAGCAGCCAAGGGACAGGGTATGGCTACACCTTC.

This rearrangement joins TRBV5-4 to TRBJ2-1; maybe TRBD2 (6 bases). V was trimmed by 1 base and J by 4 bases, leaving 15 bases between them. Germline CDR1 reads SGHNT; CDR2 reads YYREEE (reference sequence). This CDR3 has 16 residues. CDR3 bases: TGTGCCAGCAGCTTGCCAGTTTGGGGGGTGTACAATGAGCAGTTCTTC. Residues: CASSLPVWGVYNEQFF. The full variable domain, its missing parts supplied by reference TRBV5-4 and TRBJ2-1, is ETGVTQSPTHLIKTRGQQVTLRCSSQSGHNTVSWYQQALGQGPQFIFQYYREEENGRGNFPPRFSGLQFPNYSSELNVNALELDDSALYLCASSLPVWGVYNEQFFGPGTRLTVL.